The rows below give T cell receptor beta chains drawn from one sample of a study of T cell responses to AZD1222 COVID-19 vaccine. Sequencing used immunoSEQ multiplex PCR; TCRdb keeps in-frame clones, though not all of them. Counted here are about 140,000 clones, about 94% occurring once; the ten biggest clones make up about 4%. Sequences were derived from peripheral blood, sampled 28 days after the second AZD1222 dose. These receptors all stem from an adult who received the AZD1222 COVID-19 vaccine. The CDR3 runs from the conserved cysteine through the conserved F or W. The D gene is left open where the match is weak. Only part of the rows carry a size: once, few, many, or a class if the clone is expanded.

DNA,CDR3,V,size,D,J
TGTGCCAGCAGTTGGGGACAGGGGGACGAGCAGTACTTC,CASSWGQGDEQYF,TRBV6-5,.,TRBD1,TRBJ2-7
TGCGCCAGCAGCCAAGATTGGACTAGCGGGGGGTATGAGCAGTTCTTC,CASSQDWTSGGYEQFF,TRBV4-3,.,TRBD2,TRBJ2-1
TGTGCCAGCAGTGACAGACAGGGCTCCTACGAGCAGTACTTC,CASSDRQGSYEQYF,TRBV25-1,.,TRBD1,TRBJ2-7
TGTGCCAGCAGTGACCGGGGGACAGAACAAGAGACCCAGTACTTC,CASSDRGTEQETQYF,TRBV2,.,.,TRBJ2-5
TGTGCCAGCAGCTTAGTAGGAGATACGCAGTATTTT,CASSLVGDTQYF,TRBV7-9,.,.,TRBJ2-3
TGTGCCAGCAGTTTTGCCTTCGATCAGCCCCAGCATTTT,CASSFAFDQPQHF,TRBV27,few,.,TRBJ1-5
TGTGCCAGCAGTTCCCCCGGCCGGACAGCCAGACGTTGGGAGCAGTACTTC,CASSSPGRTARRWEQYF,TRBV28,.,.,TRBJ2-7
TGTGCCAGTAGTATAAAGTCTGGAAACACCATATATTTT,CASSIKSGNTIYF,TRBV19,.,.,TRBJ1-3
TGCGCCAGCGGCCCCGCCCGGGACTGGAATAAAAACATTCAGTACTTC,CASGPARDWNKNIQYF,TRBV10-1,.,.,TRBJ2-4
TGTGCCAGCAGCCAGGGGGGGGAGGCCGGGGAGCTGTTTTTT,CASSQGGEAGELFF,TRBV4-2,once,TRBD2,TRBJ2-2
TGTGCCAGCAGTCCCTTTCTCACAGATACGCAGTATTTT,CASSPFLTDTQYF,TRBV28,.,.,TRBJ2-3
TGTGCCAGTGGACAGGCTAAGGAGCCCCAGCATTTT,CASGQAKEPQHF,TRBV27,.,TRBD1,TRBJ1-5
TGTGCCAGCAGCTTAACAGGGGCTGGGGCCAACGTCCTGACTTTC,CASSLTGAGANVLTF,TRBV4-2,.,TRBD1,TRBJ2-6
TGCGCCAGCAGCTTGAAGGAGGCCGGGGTCAACGAGCAGTACTTC,CASSLKEAGVNEQYF,TRBV5-1,.,.,TRBJ2-7
TGTGCCAGCATAGGAGGGATCACCTACGAGCAGTACTTC,CASIGGITYEQYF,TRBV28,.,.,TRBJ2-7
TGCGCCAGCAGTGAGTCGAGTGTGCTCCGAGCGCAGTATTTT,CASSESSVLRAQYF,TRBV10-2,.,.,TRBJ2-3
TGCGCCAGCAGCCAAACTGGAGCCCGTAACACCGGGGAGCTGTTTTTT,CASSQTGARNTGELFF,TRBV4-3,few,.,TRBJ2-2
TGTGCCAGCAGCTTAGGGGAGGGGTGGACCTCCTACGAGCAGTACTTC,CASSLGEGWTSYEQYF,TRBV7-9,.,TRBD2,TRBJ2-7
TGTGCCAGCAGCCAATATCGAGGGCGGGGGGAAAAACTGTTTTTT,CASSQYRGRGEKLFF,TRBV3-1/TRBV3-2,.,.,TRBJ1-4
TGTGCCAGCAGATCCGAGGGGGCCGGAGGGACCCAGCCCCAGCATTTT,CASRSEGAGGTQPQHF,TRBV6-6,.,TRBD1,TRBJ1-5
TGTGCCAGCAGCTTTAGGGAAGATACGCAGTATTTT,CASSFREDTQYF,TRBV7-2,once,.,TRBJ2-3
TGTGCCAGCAGCTTAATGCCGGATAATGGCTACACCTTC,CASSLMPDNGYTF,TRBV7-2,.,.,TRBJ1-2